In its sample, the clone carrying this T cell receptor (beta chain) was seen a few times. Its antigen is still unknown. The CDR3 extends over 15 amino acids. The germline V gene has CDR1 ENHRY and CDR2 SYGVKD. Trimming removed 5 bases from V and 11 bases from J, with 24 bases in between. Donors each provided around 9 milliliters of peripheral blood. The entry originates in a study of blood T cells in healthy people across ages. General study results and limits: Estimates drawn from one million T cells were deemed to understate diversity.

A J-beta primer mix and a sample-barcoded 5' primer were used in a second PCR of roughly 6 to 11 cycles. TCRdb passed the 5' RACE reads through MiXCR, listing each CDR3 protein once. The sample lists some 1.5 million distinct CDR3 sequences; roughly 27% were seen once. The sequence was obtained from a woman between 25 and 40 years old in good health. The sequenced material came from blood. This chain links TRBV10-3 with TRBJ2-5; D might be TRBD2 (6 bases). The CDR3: CAISTLLVAGYVQYF. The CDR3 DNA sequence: TGTGCCATCAGTACTTTGCTCGTGGCGGGGTACGTGCAGTACTTC.